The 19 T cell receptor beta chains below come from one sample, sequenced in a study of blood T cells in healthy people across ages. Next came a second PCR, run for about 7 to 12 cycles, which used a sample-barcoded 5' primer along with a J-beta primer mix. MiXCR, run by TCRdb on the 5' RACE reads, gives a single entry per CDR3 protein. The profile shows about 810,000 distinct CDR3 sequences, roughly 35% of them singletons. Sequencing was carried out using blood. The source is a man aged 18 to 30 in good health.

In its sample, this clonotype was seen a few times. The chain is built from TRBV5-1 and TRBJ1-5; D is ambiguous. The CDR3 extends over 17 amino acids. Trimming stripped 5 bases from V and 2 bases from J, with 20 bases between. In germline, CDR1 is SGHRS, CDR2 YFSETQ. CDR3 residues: CASSIRPIAVGNQPQHF. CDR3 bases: TGCGCCAGCAGTATCAGGCCTATCGCGGTTGGCAATCAGCCCCAGCATTTT.

CDR3 sequence (DNA): TGTGCCAGCAGCTATAGATGGACTAGCGGTTTGCCTCCCCAAGAGACCCAGTACTTC. Amino acids: CASSYRWTSGLPPQETQYF. This chain joins TRBV6-5 and TRBJ2-5; TRBD2 aligns across 10 bases. CDR3 length: 19 amino acids. V lost 6 bases, J lost 1 base, and 17 bases stayed unmatched. CDR1 MNHEY and CDR2 SVGAGI come from the germline V gene.

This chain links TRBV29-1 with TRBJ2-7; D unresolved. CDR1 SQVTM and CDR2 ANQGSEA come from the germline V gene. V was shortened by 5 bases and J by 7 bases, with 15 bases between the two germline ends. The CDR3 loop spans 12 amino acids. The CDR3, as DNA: TGCAGCGTTTTGTCAGCGTACAATGAGCAGTACTTC. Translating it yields CSVLSAYNEQYF.

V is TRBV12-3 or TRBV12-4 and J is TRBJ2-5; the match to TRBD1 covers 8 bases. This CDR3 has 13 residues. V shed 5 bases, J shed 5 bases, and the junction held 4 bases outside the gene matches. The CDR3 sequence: CASSPGQAETQYF. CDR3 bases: TGTGCCAGCAGTCCGGGACAGGCGGAGACCCAGTACTTC.

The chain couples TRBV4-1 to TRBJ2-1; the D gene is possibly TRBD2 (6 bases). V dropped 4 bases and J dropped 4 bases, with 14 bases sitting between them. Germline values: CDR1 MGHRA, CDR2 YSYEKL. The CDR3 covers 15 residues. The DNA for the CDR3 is TGCGCCAGCAGCCGCGAGCCGGGGGAATACAATGAGCAGTTCTTC. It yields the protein CASSREPGEYNEQFF.

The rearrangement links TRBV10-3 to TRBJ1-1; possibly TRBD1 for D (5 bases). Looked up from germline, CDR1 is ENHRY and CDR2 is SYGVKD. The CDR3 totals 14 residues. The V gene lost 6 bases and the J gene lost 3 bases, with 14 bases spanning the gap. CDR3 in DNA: TGTGCCATCAGCCGGGACGGCAGGGACACTGAAGCTTTCTTT. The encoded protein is CAISRDGRDTEAFF.

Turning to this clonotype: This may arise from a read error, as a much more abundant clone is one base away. DNA for the CDR3: TGTGCCAGCAGCCCCAGGGTTGGCGGGGGTCGAAATGAGCAGTTCTTC. Translated: CASSPRVGGGRNEQFF. This chain uses TRBV11-1 with TRBJ2-1, with 7 bases fitting TRBD2. CDR1 SGHAT and CDR2 FQDESV come from the germline V gene (reference sequence). The CDR3 loop spans 16 amino acids. The trim removed 5 bases at V and 7 bases at J, leaving 14 bases unmatched. Based on the CDR3 plus reference TRBV11-1 and TRBJ2-1, the full variable domain is EAEVAQSPRYKITEKSQAVAFWCDPISGHATLYWYRQILGQGPELLVQFQDESVVDDSQLPKDRFSAERLKGVDSTLKIQPAELGDSAMYLCASSPRVGGGRNEQFFGPGTRLTVL.

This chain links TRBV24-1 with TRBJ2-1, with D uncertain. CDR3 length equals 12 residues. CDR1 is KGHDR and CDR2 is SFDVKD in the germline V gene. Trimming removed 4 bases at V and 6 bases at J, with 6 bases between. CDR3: CATSEWGNEQFF. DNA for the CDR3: TGTGCCACCAGTGAATGGGGCAATGAGCAGTTCTTC.

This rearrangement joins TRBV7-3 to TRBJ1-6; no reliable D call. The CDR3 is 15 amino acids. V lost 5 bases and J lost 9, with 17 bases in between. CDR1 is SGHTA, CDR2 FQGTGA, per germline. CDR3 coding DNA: TGTGCCAGCAGCCCTGAGGCAGGCGTATCTTCACCCCTCCACTTT. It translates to CASSPEAGVSSPLHF.

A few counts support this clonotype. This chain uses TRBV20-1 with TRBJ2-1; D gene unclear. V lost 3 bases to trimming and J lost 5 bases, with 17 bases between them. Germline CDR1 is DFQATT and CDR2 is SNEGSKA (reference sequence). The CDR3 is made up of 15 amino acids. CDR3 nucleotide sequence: TGCAGTGCTAGCTCACCCCTCGTGGCGGACAATGAGCAGTTCTTC. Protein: CSASSPLVADNEQFF.

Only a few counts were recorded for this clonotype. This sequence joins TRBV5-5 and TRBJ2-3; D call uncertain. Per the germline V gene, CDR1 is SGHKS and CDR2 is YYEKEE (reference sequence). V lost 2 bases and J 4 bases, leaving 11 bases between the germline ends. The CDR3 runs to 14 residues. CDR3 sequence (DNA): TGTGCCAGCAGCTTAATGGGGATGGCAGATACGCAGTATTTT. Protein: CASSLMGMADTQYF.

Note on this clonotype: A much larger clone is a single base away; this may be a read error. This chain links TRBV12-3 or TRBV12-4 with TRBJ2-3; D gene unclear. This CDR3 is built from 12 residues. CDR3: CASSQYTDTRYF. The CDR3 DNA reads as TGTGCCAGCAGCCAGTACACAGATACGCGGTATTTT.

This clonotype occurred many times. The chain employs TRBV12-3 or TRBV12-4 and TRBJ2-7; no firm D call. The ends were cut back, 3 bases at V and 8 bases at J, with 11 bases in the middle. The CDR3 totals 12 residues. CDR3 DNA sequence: TGTGCCAGCAGTTTCGCGGCAGACAAGCAGTACTTC. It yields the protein CASSFAADKQYF.

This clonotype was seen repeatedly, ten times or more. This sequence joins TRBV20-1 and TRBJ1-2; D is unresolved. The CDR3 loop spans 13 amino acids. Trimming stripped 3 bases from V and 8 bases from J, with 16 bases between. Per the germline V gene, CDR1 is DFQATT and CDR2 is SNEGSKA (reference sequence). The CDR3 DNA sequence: TGCAGTGCTAGGAGTGAGGGTCATAAGGGCTACACCTTC. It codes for CSARSEGHKGYTF.

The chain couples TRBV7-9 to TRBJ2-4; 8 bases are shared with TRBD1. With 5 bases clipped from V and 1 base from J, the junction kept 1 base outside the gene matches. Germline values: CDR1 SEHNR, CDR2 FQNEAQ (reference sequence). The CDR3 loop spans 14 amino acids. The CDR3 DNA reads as TGTGCCAGCAGCGGGGACAGGGCCAAAAACATTCAGTACTTC. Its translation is CASSGDRAKNIQYF. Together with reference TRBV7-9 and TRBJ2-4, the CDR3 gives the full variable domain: DTGVSQNPRHKITKRGQNVTFRCDPISEHNRLYWYRQTLGQGPEFLTYFQNEAQLEKSRLLSDRFSAERPKGSFSTLEIQRTEQGDSAMYLCASSGDRAKNIQYFGAGTRLSVL.

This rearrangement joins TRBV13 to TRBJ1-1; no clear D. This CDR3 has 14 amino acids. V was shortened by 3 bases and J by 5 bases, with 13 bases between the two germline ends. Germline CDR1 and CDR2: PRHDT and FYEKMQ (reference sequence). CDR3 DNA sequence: TGTGCCAGCAGCTTTTTCGGGGAAAGAACTGAAGCTTTCTTT. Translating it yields CASSFFGERTEAFF.

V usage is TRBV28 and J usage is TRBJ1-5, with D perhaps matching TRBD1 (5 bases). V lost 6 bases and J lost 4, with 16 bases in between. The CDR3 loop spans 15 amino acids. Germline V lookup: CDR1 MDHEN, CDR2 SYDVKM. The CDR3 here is CASSSGARGNQPQHF. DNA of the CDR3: TGTGCCAGCAGCTCCGGGGCAAGGGGAAATCAGCCCCAGCATTTT.

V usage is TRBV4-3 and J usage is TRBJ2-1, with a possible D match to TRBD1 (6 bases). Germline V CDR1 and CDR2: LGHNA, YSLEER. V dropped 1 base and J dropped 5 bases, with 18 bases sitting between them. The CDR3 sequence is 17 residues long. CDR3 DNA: TGCGCCAGCAGCCAAGGTCCGGGACAAGGGCGGCACAATGAGCAGTTCTTC. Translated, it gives CASSQGPGQGRHNEQFF.

The CDR3 spells CASTKGRVNTEAFF. The CDR3 coding sequence is TGTGCCAGCACCAAGGGGCGGGTGAACACTGAAGCTTTCTTT. The chain joins TRBV3-1 to TRBJ1-1; D is possibly TRBD1 (5 bases). With 7 bases removed from V and 0 bases from J, the gap between germline ends came to 12 bases. Germline values: CDR1 LGHDT, CDR2 YNNKEL (reference sequence). The CDR3 contains 14 residues.